The following is a T cell receptor (beta chain) sequence with its context. Its specificity is not known. These data belong to a study of identifying expanded T cells in peripheral blood. Repertoires were generated with immunoSEQ multiplex PCR, while TCRdb's copy carries only in-frame clones and drops some. The sample carries about 90,000 clones, around 83% recorded once. The CDR3 extends over 11 amino acids. V shed 2 bases and J shed 4 bases, with 2 bases lying between them. The germline V gene has CDR1 MNHNY and CDR2 SVGAGI (reference sequence). Study-wide results and caveats: Approximately 2-week clone count variance significantly increased as total template count grew.

The TCR sequence derives from a person aged 18 to 70 in good health. Sequencing input: blood. The V call is TRBV6-6, the J call TRBJ1-2; the D is unclear. CDR3 nucleotides: TGTGCCAGCAGTTACGCCTATGGCTACACCTTC. This translates into CASSYAYGYTF.